A selection of T cell receptor beta chains follows, all from one sample in a study of T cell clones after liver transplantation. TCRdb keeps only in-frame clones here, not all; method: immunoSEQ multiplex PCR. The sample records more than 75,000 clones, about 84% being singletons. This specimen was CD4+ T cells from blood, taken approximately 45 months after liver transplant. The receptors were gathered from a human patient who received a liver transplant. A share of the T cells may be of graft donor origin. Each CDR3 is given with its conserved first and last residue. The order of the fields is clone size, D gene, V gene, J gene, CDR3 protein, CDR3 DNA. The D gene is left open where the match is weak. Clone sizes are given selectively: once, few, many, or a class where the clone is expanded.

size: once; D: TRBD1; V: TRBV5-4; J: TRBJ1-4; CDR3: CASSFPGDGQGGEKLFF; DNA: TGTGCCAGCAGCTTCCCGGGTGACGGACAGGGCGGGGAAAAACTGTTTTTT
size: few; D: NA; V: TRBV7-3; J: TRBJ2-7; CDR3: CASSPGGGTYEQYF; DNA: TGTGCCAGCAGCCCTGGGGGCGGAACCTACGAGCAGTACTTC
size: NA; D: TRBD2; V: TRBV28; J: TRBJ2-1; CDR3: CASSLADYNEQFF; DNA: TGTGCCAGCAGCCTAGCGGACTACAATGAGCAGTTCTTC
size: few; D: TRBD1; V: TRBV7-3; J: TRBJ1-2; CDR3: CASSPGTGGEAGYTF; DNA: TGTGCCAGCAGCCCTGGGACAGGGGGCGAGGCTGGCTACACCTTC
size: NA; D: NA; V: TRBV2; J: TRBJ2-2; CDR3: CASSRTFLASNTGELFF; DNA: TGTGCCAGCAGTCGGACCTTTTTAGCATCCAACACCGGGGAGCTGTTTTTT
size: NA; D: NA; V: TRBV10-3; J: TRBJ1-1; CDR3: CAISDKTSGESGTEAFF; DNA: TGTGCCATCAGTGACAAGACTTCAGGGGAATCAGGCACTGAAGCTTTCTTT
size: NA; D: NA; V: TRBV15; J: TRBJ2-3; CDR3: CATSKSPTDTQYF; DNA: TGTGCCACCAGCAAATCCCCCACAGATACGCAGTATTTT
size: NA; D: NA; V: TRBV4-2; J: TRBJ1-1; CDR3: CASSQVSRGNTEAFF; DNA: TGTGCCAGCAGCCAAGTGTCGAGGGGGAACACTGAAGCTTTCTTT
size: NA; D: TRBD2; V: TRBV7-2; J: TRBJ2-2; CDR3: CASSSGLAGVDTGELFF; DNA: TGTGCCAGCAGCTCAGGACTAGCGGGAGTGGACACCGGGGAGCTGTTTTTT
size: NA; D: NA; V: TRBV5-4; J: TRBJ1-1; CDR3: CASSLAGGRLNTEAFF; DNA: TGTGCCAGCAGCCTCGCTGGGGGGCGTTTGAACACTGAAGCTTTCTTT
size: NA; D: NA; V: TRBV28; J: TRBJ1-3; CDR3: CASSFGGISGNTIYF; DNA: TGTGCCAGCAGTTTCGGGGGAATCTCTGGAAACACCATATATTTT
size: NA; D: TRBD2; V: TRBV4-3; J: TRBJ2-1; CDR3: CASSLSGRAENEQFF; DNA: TGCGCCAGCAGCCTTAGCGGGAGGGCAGAAAATGAGCAGTTCTTC
size: NA; D: NA; V: TRBV30; J: TRBJ2-2; CDR3: CAWKRPPTGELFF; DNA: TGTGCCTGGAAGAGGCCCCCCACCGGGGAGCTGTTTTTT
size: NA; D: TRBD1; V: TRBV11-2; J: TRBJ1-2; CDR3: CASSLSRGNYGYTF; DNA: TGTGCCAGCAGCTTAAGCAGGGGGAACTATGGCTACACCTTC